What follows describes a single TCR beta chain. Its target is unknown. CDR3 size: 16 residues. Germline V gene sequence: CDR1 MDHEN, CDR2 SYDVKM. V was pared by 1 base and J by 1 base, with 13 bases between. The data originate from a study of vaccination effects on CD4 cells after COVID-19. The culture ran for roughly ten days before CD4+ T cells were isolated. Two-dose vaccination with either BNT162b2 or mRNA-1273 was given to the participants. IL-2 medium supplanted half the medium on days 3 and 7. Study-wide findings and caveats: In vaccinees who were healthy, merely 1 out of 255 vaccine-induced clones cross-reacted with common cold coronaviruses. Sampling in the study covered few convalescent patients and included no early post-infection timepoints.

This table comes from immunoSEQ multiplex PCR, and its TCRdb copy is limited to in-frame clones, with some not included. The table lists around 69,000 clones, roughly 80% of them singletons. The input for sequencing was CD4+ T cells from PBMCs cultured without peptide, taken after COVID-19 vaccination. This receptor was taken from a human donor who received a COVID-19 vaccine. The gene calls are TRBV28 and TRBJ1-1, with D maybe TRBD1 (6 bases). The CDR3 sequence: CASSLLAGARNTEAFF. The CDR3 bases are TGTGCCAGCAGTTTATTAGCAGGGGCGAGGAACACTGAAGCTTTCTTT. The full variable domain, completed using reference TRBV28 and TRBJ1-1, is DVKVTQSSRYLVKRTGEKVFLECVQDMDHENMFWYRQDPGLGLRLIYFSYDVKMKEKGDIPEGYSVSREKKERFSLILESASTNQTSMYLCASSLLAGARNTEAFFGQGTRLTVV.